This T cell receptor (beta chain) is drawn from a study of cytomegalovirus exposure and HLA in healthy donors. Looking at the study overall: Earlier, some 180 million T cells were analyzed, and 95 million to 140 million unique TCR beta sequences were found among them.

CDR1 and CDR2 from the germline V gene are MNHEY and SVGAGI. The V gene lost 6 bases and the J gene lost 1 base, with 12 bases spanning the gap. The length of the CDR3 is 14 residues. In the case of this clone: The antigen is undetermined.

Donors were nominally healthy when sampled, though unrecorded immune exposures were likely. Study-level results: Later analysis identified a missense DCLRE1C variant that was linked to TCR beta V- and J-gene trimming.

The PCR used 60 Vbeta and 13 Jbeta primers. TCRdb's copy holds only in-frame clones and misses some; the assay was immunoSEQ multiplex PCR. The table includes about 150,000 clones, 70% to 80% detected once. The chain employs TRBV6-5 and TRBJ2-5; D gene uncertain. Input material: PBMCs. The receptor was isolated from a woman aged 40-49 years in good health and CMV-seronegative. CDR3: CASSKAGSQETQYF. The CDR3 DNA reads as TGTGCCAGCAGCAAGGCAGGATCCCAAGAGACCCAGTACTTC.